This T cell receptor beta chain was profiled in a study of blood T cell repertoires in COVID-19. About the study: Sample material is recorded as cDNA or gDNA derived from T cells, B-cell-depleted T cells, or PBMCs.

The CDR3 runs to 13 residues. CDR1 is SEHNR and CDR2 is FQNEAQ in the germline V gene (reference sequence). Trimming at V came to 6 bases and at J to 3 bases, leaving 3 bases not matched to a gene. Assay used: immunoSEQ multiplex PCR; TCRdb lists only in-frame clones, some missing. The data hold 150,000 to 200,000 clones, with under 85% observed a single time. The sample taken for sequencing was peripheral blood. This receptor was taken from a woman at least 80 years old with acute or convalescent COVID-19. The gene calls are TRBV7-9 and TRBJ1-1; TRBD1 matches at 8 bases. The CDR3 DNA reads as TGTGCCAGCAGGGGACAGGTGGACACTGAAGCTTTCTTT. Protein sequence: CASRGQVDTEAFF.